The rows below give T cell receptor beta chains drawn from one sample of a study of vaccination and CD4 T cells after COVID-19. No cognate antigen is known for these TCRs. Each CDR3 protein is one row after TCRdb ran MiXCR on the PCR reads. The profile shows more than 4,000 distinct CDR3 sequences, around 20% of them singletons. Sequencing was carried out using CD4+ T cells from blood, cultured in vitro. The origin of the receptors is a human donor who had recovered from COVID-19. CDR3s include the opening cysteine and the closing phenylalanine or tryptophan. The order of the fields is clone size, D gene, V gene, J gene, CDR3 DNA, CDR3 protein. A D gene is named only where the DNA matches it firmly. For some rows the clone size is stated as once, few or many, or as a class when expanded; others skip it.

size: medium-sized; D: TRBD1; V: TRBV4-1; J: TRBJ2-7; DNA: TGCGCCAGCAGCCAAGATAGTTATATAGGGACAGCTTACTTC; CDR3: CASSQDSYIGTAYF
size: few; D: -; V: TRBV12-3/TRBV12-4; J: TRBJ2-3; DNA: TGTGCCAGCAGTTTCTACGGTAGGGGAGGTCGAGATACGCAGTATTTT; CDR3: CASSFYGRGGRDTQYF
size: -; D: -; V: TRBV20-1; J: TRBJ1-3; DNA: TGCAGTGCTAGAGATGGGGGAGGCTCTGGAAACACCATATATTTT; CDR3: CSARDGGGSGNTIYF
size: medium-sized; D: -; V: TRBV20-1; J: TRBJ1-1; DNA: TGCAGTGCCTTCAGGGTACAGAACACTGAAGCTTTCTTT; CDR3: CSAFRVQNTEAFF
size: -; D: -; V: TRBV9; J: TRBJ2-3; DNA: TGTGCCAGCAGCGTAAGTCAAATCAGTACGCAGTATTTT; CDR3: CASSVSQISTQYF
size: -; D: -; V: TRBV7-8; J: TRBJ1-1; DNA: TGTGCCAGCAGCCCAAGTGGGGGAATGGGGGTGAGAACTGAAGCTTTCTTT; CDR3: CASSPSGGMGVRTEAFF
size: few; D: TRBD2; V: TRBV7-9; J: TRBJ2-7; DNA: TGTGCCAGCAGCTTAGTGGGAGCGGGGGGGCCCCTCGAGCAGTACTTC; CDR3: CASSLVGAGGPLEQYF
size: few; D: -; V: TRBV7-6; J: TRBJ2-1; DNA: TGTGCCAGCAGCTTAGCCGGGGGCCAATACAATGAGCAGTTCTTC; CDR3: CASSLAGGQYNEQFF
size: medium-sized; D: -; V: TRBV21-1; J: TRBJ1-5; DNA: TGTGCCAGCAGCGCGGGTGGCAATCAGCCCCAGCATTTT; CDR3: CASSAGGNQPQHF
size: -; D: TRBD2; V: TRBV20-1; J: TRBJ2-7; DNA: TGCAGTGCTGGACTCCCACTAGCGGACCACTACGAGCAGTACTTC; CDR3: CSAGLPLADHYEQYF
size: medium-sized; D: -; V: TRBV2; J: TRBJ2-1; DNA: TGTGCCAGCAAGGGCAGGACTTACAATGAGCAGTTCTTC; CDR3: CASKGRTYNEQFF
size: -; D: -; V: TRBV6-1; J: TRBJ2-1; DNA: TGTGCCAGCAGAAAGCTGGGGGAGCAGTTCTTC; CDR3: CASRKLGEQFF
size: few; D: TRBD1; V: TRBV12-3/TRBV12-4; J: TRBJ2-2; DNA: TGTGCCAGCAGTTTAGATAGGACAGGGAGGACCGGGGAGCTGTTTTTT; CDR3: CASSLDRTGRTGELFF
size: -; D: -; V: TRBV20-1; J: TRBJ2-5; DNA: TGCAGTGCCTTACCCTCGGGGGCGGGTGAGACCCAGTACTTC; CDR3: CSALPSGAGETQYF
size: -; D: -; V: TRBV29-1; J: TRBJ1-4; DNA: TGCAGCGCTAGGAGGCTGGCTAATGAAAAACTGTTTTTT; CDR3: CSARRLANEKLFF
size: -; D: -; V: TRBV20-1; J: TRBJ2-1; DNA: TGCAGTATACATGGGGGGGGGGGCTATCGGAACAATGAGCAGTTCTTC; CDR3: CSIHGGGGYRNNEQFF
size: few; D: TRBD1; V: TRBV3-1; J: TRBJ2-2; DNA: TGTGCCAGCAGCCTACAGGGGGTTGCCACCGGGGAGCTGTTTTTT; CDR3: CASSLQGVATGELFF
size: once; D: -; V: TRBV7-2; J: TRBJ2-7; DNA: TGTGCCAGCAGTTACTGCACCAGGGTACTCGACGAGCAGTACTTC; CDR3: CASSYCTRVLDEQYF
size: medium-sized; D: -; V: TRBV5-5; J: TRBJ1-6; DNA: TGTGCCAGCAGCTTGGAACAGGGTCTTGCGACCCTCCACTTT; CDR3: CASSLEQGLATLHF
size: -; D: TRBD1; V: TRBV15; J: TRBJ2-7; DNA: TGTGCCACCAGCGGATCCTTAACAGGGGTCGAGCAGTACTTC; CDR3: CATSGSLTGVEQYF
size: -; D: TRBD1; V: TRBV30; J: TRBJ1-5; DNA: TGTGCCTGGAGTACCTTGACAGGGTATGGCAATCAGCCCCAGCATTTT; CDR3: CAWSTLTGYGNQPQHF
size: few; D: -; V: TRBV15; J: TRBJ2-3; DNA: TGTGCCACCAGCAACAAAGCGCCAGATACGCAGTATTTT; CDR3: CATSNKAPDTQYF